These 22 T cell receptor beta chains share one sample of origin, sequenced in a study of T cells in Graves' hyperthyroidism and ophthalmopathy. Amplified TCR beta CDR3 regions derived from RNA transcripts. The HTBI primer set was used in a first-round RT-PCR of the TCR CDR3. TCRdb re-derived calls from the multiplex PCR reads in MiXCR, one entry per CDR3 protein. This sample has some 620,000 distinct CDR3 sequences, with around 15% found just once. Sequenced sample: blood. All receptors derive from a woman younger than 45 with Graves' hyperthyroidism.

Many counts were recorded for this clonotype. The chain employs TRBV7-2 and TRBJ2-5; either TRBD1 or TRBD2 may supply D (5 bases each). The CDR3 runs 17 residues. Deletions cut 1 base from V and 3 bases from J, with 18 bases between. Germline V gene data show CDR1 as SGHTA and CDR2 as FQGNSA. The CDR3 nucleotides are TGTGCCAGCAGCTTAGAAAAAGGGGCCCGGGACGAAGAGACCCAGTACTTC. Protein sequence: CASSLEKGARDEETQYF.

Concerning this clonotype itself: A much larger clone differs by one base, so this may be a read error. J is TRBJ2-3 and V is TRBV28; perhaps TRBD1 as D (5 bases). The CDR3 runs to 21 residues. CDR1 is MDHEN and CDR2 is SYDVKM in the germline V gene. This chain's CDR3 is CARSLPRMWQGDTPSTDTQYF. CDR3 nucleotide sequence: TGTGCCAGGAGTTTGCCTAGGATGTGGCAGGGCGATACCCCATCGACAGATACGCAGTATTTT. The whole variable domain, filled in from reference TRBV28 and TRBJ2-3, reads DVKVTQSSRYLVKRTGEKVFLECVQDMDHENMFWYRQDPGLGLRLIYFSYDVKMKEKGDIPEGYSVSREKKERFSLILESASTNQTSMYLCARSLPRMWQGDTPSTDTQYFGPGTRLTVL.

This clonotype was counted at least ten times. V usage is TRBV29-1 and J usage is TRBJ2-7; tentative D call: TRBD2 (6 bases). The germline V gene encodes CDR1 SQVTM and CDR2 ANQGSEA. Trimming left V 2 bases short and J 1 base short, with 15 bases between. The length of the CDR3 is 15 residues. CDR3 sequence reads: CSVETTLASSYEQYF. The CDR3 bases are TGCAGCGTTGAAACCACTCTAGCGTCTTCCTACGAGCAGTACTTC.

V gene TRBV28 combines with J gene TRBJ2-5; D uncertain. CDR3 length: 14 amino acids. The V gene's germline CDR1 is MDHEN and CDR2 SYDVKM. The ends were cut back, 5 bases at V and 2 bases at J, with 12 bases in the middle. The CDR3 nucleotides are TGTGCCAGCAGTGTCGACGGTCTACAAGAGACCCAGTACTTC. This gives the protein CASSVDGLQETQYF.

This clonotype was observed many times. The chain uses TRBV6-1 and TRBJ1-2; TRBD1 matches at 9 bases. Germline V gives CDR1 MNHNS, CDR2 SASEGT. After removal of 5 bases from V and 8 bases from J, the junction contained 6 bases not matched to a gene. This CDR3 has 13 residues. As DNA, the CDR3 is TGTGCCAGCAGTTATGGGACAGGGCAAGGCTACACCTTC. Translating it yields CASSYGTGQGYTF.

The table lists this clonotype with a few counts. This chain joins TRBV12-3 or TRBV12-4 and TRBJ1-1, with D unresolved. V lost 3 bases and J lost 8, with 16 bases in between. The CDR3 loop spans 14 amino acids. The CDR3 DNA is TGTGCCAGCAGTTTTGGGCTTGGGCCCCCCGAAGCTTTCTTT. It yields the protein CASSFGLGPPEAFF.

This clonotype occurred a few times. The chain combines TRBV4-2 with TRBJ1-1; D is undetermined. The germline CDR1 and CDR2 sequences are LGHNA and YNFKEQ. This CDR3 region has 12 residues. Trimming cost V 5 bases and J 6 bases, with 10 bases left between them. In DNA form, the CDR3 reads TGTGCCAGCAGCTCGAACAGTCCTGAAGCTTTCTTT. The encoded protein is CASSSNSPEAFF.

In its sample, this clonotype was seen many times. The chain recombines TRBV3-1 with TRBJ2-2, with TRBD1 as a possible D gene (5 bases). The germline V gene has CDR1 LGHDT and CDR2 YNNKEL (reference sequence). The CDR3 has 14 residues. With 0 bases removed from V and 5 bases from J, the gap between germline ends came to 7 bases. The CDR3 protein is CASSQDPGTGELFF. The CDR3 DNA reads TGTGCCAGCAGCCAAGATCCAGGGACCGGGGAGCTGTTTTTT.

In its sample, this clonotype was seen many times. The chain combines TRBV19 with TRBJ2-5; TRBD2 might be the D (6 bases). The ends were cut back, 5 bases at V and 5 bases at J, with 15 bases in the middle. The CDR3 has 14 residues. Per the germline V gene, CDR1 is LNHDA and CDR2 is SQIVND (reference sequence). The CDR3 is CASSPGTGRETQYF. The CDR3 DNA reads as TGTGCCAGTAGTCCGGGGACTGGCAGGGAGACCCAGTACTTC.

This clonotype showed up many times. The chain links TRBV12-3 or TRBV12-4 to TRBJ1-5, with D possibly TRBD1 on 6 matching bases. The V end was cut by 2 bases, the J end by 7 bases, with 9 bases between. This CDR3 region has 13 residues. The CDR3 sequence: CASSLMGAQPQHF. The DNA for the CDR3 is TGTGCCAGCAGTTTAATGGGGGCCCAGCCCCAGCATTTT.

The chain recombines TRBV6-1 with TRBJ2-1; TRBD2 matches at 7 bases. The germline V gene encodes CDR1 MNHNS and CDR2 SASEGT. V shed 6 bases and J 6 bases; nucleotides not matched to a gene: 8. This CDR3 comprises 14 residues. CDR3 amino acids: CASSRTSQFNEQFF. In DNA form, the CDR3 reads TGTGCCAGCAGCCGGACTAGTCAGTTCAATGAGCAGTTCTTC.

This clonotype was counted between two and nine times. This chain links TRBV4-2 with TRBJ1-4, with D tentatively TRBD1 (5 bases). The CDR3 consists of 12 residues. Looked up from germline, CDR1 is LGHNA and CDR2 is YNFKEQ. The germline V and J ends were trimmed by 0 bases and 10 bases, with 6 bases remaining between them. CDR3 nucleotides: TGTGCCAGCAGCCAAGATGGGGCAAAACTGTTTTTT. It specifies CASSQDGAKLFF.

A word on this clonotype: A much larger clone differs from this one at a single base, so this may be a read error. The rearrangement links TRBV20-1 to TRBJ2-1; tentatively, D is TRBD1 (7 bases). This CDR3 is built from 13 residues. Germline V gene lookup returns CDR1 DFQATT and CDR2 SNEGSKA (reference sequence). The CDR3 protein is CSTSRGVYNEQFF. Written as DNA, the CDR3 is TGCAGTACTAGCAGGGGGGTCTACAATGAGCAGTTCTTC.

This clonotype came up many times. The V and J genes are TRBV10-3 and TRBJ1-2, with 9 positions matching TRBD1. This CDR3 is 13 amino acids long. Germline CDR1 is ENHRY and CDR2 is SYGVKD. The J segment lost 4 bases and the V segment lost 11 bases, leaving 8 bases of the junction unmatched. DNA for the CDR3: TGTGCCTCACAGGGGGCGCATGGCTATGGCTACACCTTC. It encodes CASQGAHGYGYTF.

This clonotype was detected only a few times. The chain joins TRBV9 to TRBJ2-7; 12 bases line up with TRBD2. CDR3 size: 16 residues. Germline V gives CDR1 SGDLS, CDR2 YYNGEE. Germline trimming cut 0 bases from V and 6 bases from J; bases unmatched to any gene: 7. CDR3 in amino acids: CASSVAGLAGGGEQYF. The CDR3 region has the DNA TGTGCCAGCAGCGTAGCGGGCCTAGCGGGAGGGGGCGAGCAGTACTTC.

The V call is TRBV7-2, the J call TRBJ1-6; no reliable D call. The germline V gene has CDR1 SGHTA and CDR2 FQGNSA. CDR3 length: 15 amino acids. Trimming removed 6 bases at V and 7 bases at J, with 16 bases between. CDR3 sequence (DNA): TGTGCCAGCAGGTTTACCTCGGGATCAAATTCACCCCTCCACTTT. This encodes CASRFTSGSNSPLHF.

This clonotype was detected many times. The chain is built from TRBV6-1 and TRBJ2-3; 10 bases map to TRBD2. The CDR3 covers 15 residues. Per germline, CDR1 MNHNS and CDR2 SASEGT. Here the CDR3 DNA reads TGTGTTGTAACCCCTAGCGGGAGAGGATCAGATACGCAGTATTTT. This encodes CVVTPSGRGSDTQYF.

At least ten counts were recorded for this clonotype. Here the CDR3 DNA reads TGCAGTGCTAGAGGTCTCGGCGGGGGCAACGAGCAGTACTTC. Amino acid sequence: CSARGLGGGNEQYF. The chain recombines TRBV20-1 with TRBJ2-7; D perhaps matches TRBD2 (7 bases). Trimming cost V 1 base and J 5 bases, with 15 bases left between them. The CDR3 sequence is 14 residues long. CDR1 and CDR2 (germline): DFQATT, SNEGSKA (reference sequence).

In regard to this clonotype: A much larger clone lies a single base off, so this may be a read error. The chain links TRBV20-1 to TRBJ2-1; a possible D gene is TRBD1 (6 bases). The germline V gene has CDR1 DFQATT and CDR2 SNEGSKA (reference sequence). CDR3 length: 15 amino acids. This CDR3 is CGATDRDTPYNEQFF. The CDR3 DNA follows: TGCGGTGCTACTGACCGGGACACTCCCTACAATGAGCAGTTCTTC.

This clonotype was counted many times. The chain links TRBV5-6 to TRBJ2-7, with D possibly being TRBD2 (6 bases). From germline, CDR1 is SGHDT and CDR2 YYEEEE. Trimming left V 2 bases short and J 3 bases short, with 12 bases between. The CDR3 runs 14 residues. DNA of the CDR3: TGTGCCAGCAGCTTTGCGGGATCGGGCTACGAGCAGTACTTC. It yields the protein CASSFAGSGYEQYF.

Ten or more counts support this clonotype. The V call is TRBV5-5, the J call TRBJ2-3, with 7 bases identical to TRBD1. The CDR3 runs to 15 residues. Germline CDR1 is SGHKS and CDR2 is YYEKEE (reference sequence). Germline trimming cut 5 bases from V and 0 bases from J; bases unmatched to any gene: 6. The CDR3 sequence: CASRERDSSTDTQYF. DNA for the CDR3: TGTGCCAGCAGAGAACGGGACAGTAGCACAGATACGCAGTATTTT.

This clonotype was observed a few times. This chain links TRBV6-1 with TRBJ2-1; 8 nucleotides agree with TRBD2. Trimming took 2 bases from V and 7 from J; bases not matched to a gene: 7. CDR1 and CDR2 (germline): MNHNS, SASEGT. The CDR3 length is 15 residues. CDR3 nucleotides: TGTGCCAGCAGTGAAAGTCGCGGGAGGTGGAATGAGCAGTTCTTC. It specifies CASSESRGRWNEQFF.